This T cell receptor (beta chain) was recorded in a study of shared clonotypes between healthy human individuals (dated by TCRdb to 2019 to 2021). About the investigation overall: A couple of women and three men aged 18 to 49 years were included in the cohort. To estimate repertoire size and how much clonotype sharing occurs between individuals, the study deeply sequenced the blood TCR repertoires of about five healthy adults. For each donor, CD4 naive and CD4 memory were each run on three plates, CD8 naive on two plates, and CD8 memory on one plate. Different laboratories and diverse techniques were used to prepare libraries and sequence TCR repertoires, to increase sequencing depth and limit assay-specific biases. Between about 0.9 and 9 billion PBMCs per donor were obtained by leukapheresis.

Ends trimmed: V by 5 bases, J by 4 bases; bases unmatched to a gene: 6. The CDR3 spans 14 residues, from the cysteine through the phenylalanine. Only CDR3 DNA remains: 42 bases, in frame from the first base. The germline V gene (reference sequence) sets CDR1 to LNHDA and CDR2 to SQIVND. The donors were healthy, HIV-negative adults who had no recently reported acute infections or vaccinations. Only Caucasian adults living in Nashville, Tennessee, USA were represented among the donors. CD4+ T cells were enriched by magnetic negative selection, after which naive cells were positively selected on CD45RA and the negative fraction was taken as the memory subset. Blood was collected by leukapheresis, and PBMCs were isolated by Ficoll-Histopaque density gradient centrifugation and then cryopreserved in liquid nitrogen vapor phase. Analytical flow cytometry was used to check the purity and quantity of each magnetically sorted T cell population. Genomic DNA was isolated from each sorted fraction and quantified by UV absorbance on a Nanodrop 2000c.

Broad study findings and their caveats: Higher generation probabilities were observed for clonotypes shared by all four sorted-subset donors than for non-shared clonotypes. Naive subsets generally had larger estimated clonotype richness than memory subsets. Rarefaction of sorted-subset datasets indicated incomplete sequencing despite the large sequencing depth. About 4.5% of naive CD4, 3.5% of naive CD8, approximately 2.2% of memory CD4, and about 0.4% of memory CD8 clonotypes were shared across a few donors. Because the study included only a small number of donors, the genetic and exposure-history diversity represented was limited. Sampling was restricted to blood, and TCR repertoires in tissues likely differ from the TCR repertoires found in blood. Based on pairwise subsampling, the degree of clonotype sharing among donors was expected to be affected by sequencing depth.

This clone was seen a few times. The specificity of this receptor is unknown. Base qualities are missing; no much larger clone stands one base away. TCR CDR3 regions were amplified from genomic DNA by multiplex PCR using the deep immunoSEQ assay. Genomic DNA extracted from each cell subset was distributed evenly over all wells of several immunoSEQ 96-well plates, and each plate served as one replicate. For sorted subsets, roughly 200 ng genomic DNA, equal to approximately 30,000 T cell genomes, was loaded into each replicate PCR. Purified libraries were quantified with a Qubit 3.0 fluorometer, sized on a Bioanalyzer 2100, and re-quantified with the KAPA Library Quantification kit. Every immunoSEQ 96-well plate was sequenced on a dedicated single-read 150-cycle Illumina NextSeq 550 flow cell. Turning to the authors' computational methods: Because only junctional sequences without quality scores were contained in the immunoSEQ output, filtering matching that applied to full-length reads could not be performed. To assign V/J genes and CDR3, sequences were annotated using PyIR, a Python wrapper for IgBLAST v1.9, with IMGT germline references. Reads with weak V/J assignments (E-value above 1e-6), missing CDR3, stop codons, out-of-frame junctions, or ambiguous translated residues were removed. A V3J clonotype was defined by an identical inferred V gene, J gene, and CDR3 amino acid sequence. The percentage overlap between two repertoires was calculated by dividing the number of shared unique clonotypes by the size of the smaller repertoire. RTK rarefaction, the Chao1 estimator, and Recon v2.1 estimates of unobserved clonotypes were used to assess repertoire richness. OLGA was used to compute generation probabilities for all TCRbeta clonotypes that the gDNA method yielded from four donors. In its TCRdb copy, this immuneACCESS table keeps in-frame sequences only and misses some clones. Where compared with another copy, unresolved V genes explain less than half of these, and the others have no known cause. Clonal size and the V and J genes are those of that table, whereas D and trimming came from the DNA. The sample profile shows roughly 2,300,000 clones; about nine tenths of them were found once. The top ten constitute roughly 0.34% of the sample.

Sample: naive CD4+ T cells from PBMCs. The label giving this sample's cell subset or site can be read as: CD45RA+ positively selected. This chain is built from TRBV19 and TRBJ1-1, with 8 bases in between that match TRBD1. This receptor was identified in a man aged 18-30 years in good health. Some clones in this sample may be carry-over from other donors' samples. The CDR3 region reads CASSQRTGGTEAFF. The nucleotides read TGTGCCAGTAGTCAAAGAACAGGGGGCACTGAAGCTTTCTTT.